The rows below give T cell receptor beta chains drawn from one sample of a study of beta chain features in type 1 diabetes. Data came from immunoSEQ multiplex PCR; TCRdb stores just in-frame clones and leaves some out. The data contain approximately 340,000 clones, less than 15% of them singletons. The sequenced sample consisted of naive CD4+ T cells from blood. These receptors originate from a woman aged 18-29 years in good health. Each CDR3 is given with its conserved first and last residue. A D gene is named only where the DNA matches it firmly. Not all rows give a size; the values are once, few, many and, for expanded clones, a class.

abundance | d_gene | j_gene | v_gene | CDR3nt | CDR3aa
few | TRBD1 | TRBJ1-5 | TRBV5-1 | TGCGCCAGCAGCTTGGGGCAGGGGGCAGGACAGCCCCAGCATTTT | CASSLGQGAGQPQHF
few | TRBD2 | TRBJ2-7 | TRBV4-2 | TGTGCCAGCAGCCAAGAAGGTCTAGCGGGGCCCTACGAGCAGTACTTC | CASSQEGLAGPYEQYF
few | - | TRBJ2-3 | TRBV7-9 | TGTGCCAGCAGCTTAGTGGCAGCGAGCACAGATACGCAGTATTTT | CASSLVAASTDTQYF
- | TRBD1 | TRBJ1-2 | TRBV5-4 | TGTGCCAGCAGCTACGACAGGGACGGTGGCTACACCTTC | CASSYDRDGGYTF
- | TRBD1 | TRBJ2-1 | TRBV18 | TGTGCCAGGCCGGACAGGGAGAATGAGCAGTTCTTC | CARPDRENEQFF
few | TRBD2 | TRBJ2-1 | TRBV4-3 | TGCGCCAGCAGCCTACAAGAGGGGCTAGCGGTTTCCTACAATGAGCAGTTCTTC | CASSLQEGLAVSYNEQFF
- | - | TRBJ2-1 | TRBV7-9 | TGTGCCAGCAGCTTAGGCAGCAATGAGCAGTTCTTC | CASSLGSNEQFF
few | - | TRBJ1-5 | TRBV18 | TGTGCCAGCTCACCAGGGGGAGGGGATCAGCCCCAGCATTTT | CASSPGGGDQPQHF
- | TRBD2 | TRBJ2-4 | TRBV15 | TGTGCCACCAGCAGTCTAGCGGGAGCAGGGGCGGACATTCAGTACTTC | CATSSLAGAGADIQYF
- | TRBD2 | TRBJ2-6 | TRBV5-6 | TGTGCCAGCAGCTCCCCGGGACTAGCGGTCCACTCTGGGGCCAACGTCCTGACTTTC | CASSSPGLAVHSGANVLTF
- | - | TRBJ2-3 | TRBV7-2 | TGTGCCAGCAGCTTAGCGCGGGCCCGGGGCACAGATACGCAGTATTTT | CASSLARARGTDTQYF
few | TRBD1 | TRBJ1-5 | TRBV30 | TGTGCCTGGAGTGGCGGACAGGGTAGTCAGCCCCAGCATTTT | CAWSGGQGSQPQHF
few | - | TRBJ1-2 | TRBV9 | TGTGCCAGCAGCGTAGAAGGCGGCGCCTATGGCTACACCTTC | CASSVEGGAYGYTF
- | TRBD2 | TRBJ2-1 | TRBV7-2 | TGTGCCAGCAGCCCCGAATTACTAGCGTCCTCCTACAATGAGCAGTTCTTC | CASSPELLASSYNEQFF
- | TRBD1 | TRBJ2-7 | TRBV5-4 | TGTGCCAGCAGCTTGGCGGGACAGGGGGACCTCTACGAGCAGTACTTC | CASSLAGQGDLYEQYF
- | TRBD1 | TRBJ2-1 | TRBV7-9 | TGTGCCAGCAGACAAACCGGGACAGGGGTATTGACAAATGAGCAGTTCTTC | CASRQTGTGVLTNEQFF
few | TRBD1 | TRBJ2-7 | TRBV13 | TGTGCCAGCAGCTTCAAGGACAGGGGGGTCAACGAGCAGTACTTC | CASSFKDRGVNEQYF
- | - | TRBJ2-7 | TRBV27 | TGTGCCAGCAGTTTAATGGGGGCGCGCGACGAGCAGTACTTC | CASSLMGARDEQYF
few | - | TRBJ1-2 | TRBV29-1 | TGCAGCGTTGAAGACTTTACGGGACAAGGTTCGGGCTACACCTTC | CSVEDFTGQGSGYTF
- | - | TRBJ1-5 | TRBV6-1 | TGTGCCAGCAGTGCTAACAGGGTGAGGGATCAGCCCCAGCATTTT | CASSANRVRDQPQHF
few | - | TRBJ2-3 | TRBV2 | TGTGCCAGCATCGCATGGGGAGCGAGAAGCACAGATACGCAGTATTTT | CASIAWGARSTDTQYF
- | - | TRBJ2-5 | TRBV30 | TGTGCCTGGGGAAGGGACACACCAGGCCAAGAGACCCAGTACTTC | CAWGRDTPGQETQYF
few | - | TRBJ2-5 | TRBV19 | TGTGCCAGTAGTATAAACAGGCAAGAGACCCAGTACTTC | CASSINRQETQYF
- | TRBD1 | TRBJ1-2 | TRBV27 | TGTGCCAGCAGATCAGGGGGCCTCACCGGGGGCTACACCTTC | CASRSGGLTGGYTF
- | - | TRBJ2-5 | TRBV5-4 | TGTGCCAGCAGCACCTCGGAGGTTTGGGAGACCCAGTACTTC | CASSTSEVWETQYF
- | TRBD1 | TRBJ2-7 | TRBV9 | TGTGCCAGCAGCGTAGAGGGGGCCGGAGACACCTACGAGCAGTACTTC | CASSVEGAGDTYEQYF
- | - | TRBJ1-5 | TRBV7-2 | TGTGCCAGCAGCTCAGGACAGTTCAATCAGCCCCAGCATTTT | CASSSGQFNQPQHF
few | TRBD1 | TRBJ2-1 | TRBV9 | TGTGCCAGCACCTCACAGGGGGCTAGGGTTACGGCTAATGAGCAGTTCTTC | CASTSQGARVTANEQFF
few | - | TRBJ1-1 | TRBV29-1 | TGCAGCGTTTCCGGACATAGCACTGAAGCTTTCTTT | CSVSGHSTEAFF
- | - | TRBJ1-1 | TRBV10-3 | TGTGCCATCAGTGAAACAGGACGGATGAACACTGAAGCTTTCTTT | CAISETGRMNTEAFF
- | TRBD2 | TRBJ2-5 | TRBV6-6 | TGTGCCAGCAGTCCGAAGGTTAGCGGGAGTGAGACCCAGTACTTC | CASSPKVSGSETQYF
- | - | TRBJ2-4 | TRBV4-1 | TGCGCCAGCAGCCAAGTCGGACAAGCCAAAAACATTCAGTACTTC | CASSQVGQAKNIQYF
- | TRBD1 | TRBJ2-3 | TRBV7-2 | TGTGCCAGCAGGAGAGACAGGGGGCTCTTCAATGCAGATACGCAGTATTTT | CASRRDRGLFNADTQYF
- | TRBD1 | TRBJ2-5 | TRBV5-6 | TGTGCCAGCAGCTACACAGGGGTAGAGACCCAGTACTTC | CASSYTGVETQYF
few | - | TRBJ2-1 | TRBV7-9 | TGTGCCAGCAGCTTAGCCCGGACTCTCCGCTTTGTTGAGGAGCAGTTCTTC | CASSLARTLRFVEEQFF
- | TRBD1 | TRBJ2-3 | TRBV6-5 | TGTGCCAGCAGTTACTGGGACAGCAACACAGATACGCAGTATTTT | CASSYWDSNTDTQYF
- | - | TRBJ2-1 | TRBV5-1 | TGCGCCAGCAGCTTTAGCCAGGGTGGGTCATACGAGCAGTTCTTC | CASSFSQGGSYEQFF
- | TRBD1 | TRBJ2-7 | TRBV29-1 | TGCAGCGTTGAAGCCGTGGACAGGGGTTACGAGCAGTACTTC | CSVEAVDRGYEQYF
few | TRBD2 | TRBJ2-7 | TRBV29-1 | TGCAGCGTTGGGACTAGGGAAACCTACGAGCAGTACTTC | CSVGTRETYEQYF
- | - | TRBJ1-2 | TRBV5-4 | TGTGCCAGCAGCTTTGAACAGGACTATGGCTACACCTTC | CASSFEQDYGYTF
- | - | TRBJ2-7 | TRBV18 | TGTGCCAGCTCCACAGGGAATTTAAGGGAGCAGTACTTC | CASSTGNLREQYF
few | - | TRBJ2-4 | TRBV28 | TGTGCCAGCAGTTTGGCAAACATTCAGTACTTC | CASSLANIQYF